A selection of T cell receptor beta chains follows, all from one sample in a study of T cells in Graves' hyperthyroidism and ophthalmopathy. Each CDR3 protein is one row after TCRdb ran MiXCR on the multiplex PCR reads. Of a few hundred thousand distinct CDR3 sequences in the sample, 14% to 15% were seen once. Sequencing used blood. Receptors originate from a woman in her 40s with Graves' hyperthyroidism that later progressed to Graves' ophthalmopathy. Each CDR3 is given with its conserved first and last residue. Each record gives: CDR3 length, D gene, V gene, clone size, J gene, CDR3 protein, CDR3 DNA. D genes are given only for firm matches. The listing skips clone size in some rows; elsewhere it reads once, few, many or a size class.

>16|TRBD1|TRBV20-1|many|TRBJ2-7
CSASPPGTGESYEQYF
TGCAGTGCTTCACCTCCCGGGACAGGGGAATCCTACGAGCAGTACTTC
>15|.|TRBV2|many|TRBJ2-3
CASSEGLGGRGTQYF
TGTGCCAGCAGTGAAGGACTAGGAGGAAGGGGAACGCAGTATTTT
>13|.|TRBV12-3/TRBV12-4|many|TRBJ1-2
CASSIRDNYGYTF
TGTGCCAGCAGTATCCGGGACAACTATGGCTACACCTTC
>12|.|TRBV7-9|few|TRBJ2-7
CASSPVHHEQYF
TGTGCCAGCAGCCCTGTTCACCACGAGCAGTACTTC
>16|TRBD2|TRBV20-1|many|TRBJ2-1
CSARDLAGSTYNEQFF
TGCAGTGCTAGAGATCTAGCGGGAAGCACCTACAATGAGCAGTTCTTC
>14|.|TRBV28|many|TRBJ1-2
CASSFRPGFYGYTF
TGTGCCAGCAGTTTTCGGCCGGGTTTTTATGGCTACACCTTC
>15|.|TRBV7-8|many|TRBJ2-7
CASSLAGYRLGEQYF
TGTGCCAGCAGCTTAGCGGGGTATAGGCTCGGGGAGCAGTACTTC
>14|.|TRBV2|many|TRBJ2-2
CASSARQITGELFF
TGTGCCAGCAGTGCTCGACAGATCACCGGGGAGCTGTTTTTT
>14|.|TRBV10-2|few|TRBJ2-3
CASSENFLVDTQYF
TGCGCCAGCAGTGAAAATTTCCTAGTAGATACGCAGTATTTT
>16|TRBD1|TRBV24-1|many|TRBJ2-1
CATSDPRTGGYNEQFF
TGTGCCACCAGTGACCCGAGGACAGGGGGGTACAATGAGCAGTTCTTC
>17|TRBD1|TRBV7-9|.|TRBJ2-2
CASSSYRDRRSTGELLF
TGTGCCAGCAGCTCGTACCGGGACAGGAGGTCCACCGGGGAGCTGTTGTTT
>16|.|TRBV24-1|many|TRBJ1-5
CATSDPRGGFNQPQHF
TGTGCCACCAGTGATCCCCGAGGGGGTTTCAATCAGCCCCAGCATTTT
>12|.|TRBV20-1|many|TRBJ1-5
CSAIRGNQPQHF
TGCAGTGCTATTAGGGGCAATCAGCCCCAGCATTTT
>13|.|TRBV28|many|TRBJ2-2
CASSPGAPGELFF
TGTGCCAGCAGTCCGGGGGCGCCCGGGGAGCTGTTTTTT
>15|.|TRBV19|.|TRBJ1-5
CASKKSRESNQPQHF
TGTGCCAGTAAAAAGTCAAGGGAAAGCAATCAGCCCCAGCATTTT
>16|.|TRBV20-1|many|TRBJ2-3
CSARAPGLTSTDTQYF
TGCAGTGCTAGAGCACCGGGACTCACTAGCACAGATACGCAGTATTTT
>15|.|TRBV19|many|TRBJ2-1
CASSISVLPYNEQFF
TGTGCCAGTAGTATCTCCGTGCTCCCCTACAATGAGCAGTTCTTC
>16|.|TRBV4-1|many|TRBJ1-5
CASSPGGGRSNQPQHF
TGCGCCAGCAGCCCTGGCGGGGGTCGGAGCAATCAGCCCCAGCATTTT
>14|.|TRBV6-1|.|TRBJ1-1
CASSAREGYTEAFF
TGTGCCAGCAGTGCGCGGGAGGGGTACACTGAAGCTTTCTTT
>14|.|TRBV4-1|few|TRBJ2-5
CASSQGAGRETQYF
TGCGCCAGCAGCCAAGGTGCAGGGCGGGAGACCCAGTACTTC
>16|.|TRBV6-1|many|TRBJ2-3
CASSLLAGISTDTQYF
TGTGCCAGCAGCTTATTGGCGGGGATCAGCACAGATACGCAGTATTTT
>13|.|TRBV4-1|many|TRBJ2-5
CASSQVLGETQYF
TGCGCCAGCAGCCAAGTTCTGGGGGAGACCCAGTACTTC